These 16 T cell receptor beta chains share one sample of origin, sequenced in a study of monozygotic twins with inflammatory bowel disease. With the 5' RACE reads reprocessed, TCRdb shows one record per CDR3 protein and no DNA. The specimen's table records approximately 85,000 distinct CDR3 sequences. The sample comprised blood. The receptors originated from a human donor with ulcerative colitis or Crohn's disease, or a healthy co-twin of an affected twin (not recorded which).

The chain links TRBV5-1 to TRBJ1-1. Germline CDR1 and CDR2: SGHRS and YFSETQ. The CDR3 has 12 amino acids. CDR3 loop: CASSLLGMEAFF.

The chain couples TRBV5-1 to TRBJ1-2. CDR1 is SGHRS and CDR2 is YFSETQ in the germline V gene. The CDR3 is 14 amino acids. CDR3 loop: CASSLKAGNDGYTF.

The V and J genes are TRBV12-3 or TRBV12-4 and TRBJ1-1; the TCRdb D gene call, TRBD1, has no DNA to confirm it. This CDR3 spans 14 amino acids. CDR3: CASTRDGGNTEAFF.

The CDR3: CASSRRAGANVLTF. The chain has TRBV5-1 and TRBJ2-6. CDR3 length: 14 amino acids. Germline V gives CDR1 SGHRS, CDR2 YFSETQ. Combining the CDR3 with reference TRBV5-1 and TRBJ2-6 gives the whole variable domain KAGVTQTPRYLIKTRGQQVTLSCSPISGHRSVSWYQQTPGQGLQFLFEYFSETQRNKGNFPGRFSGRQFSNSRSEMNVSTLELGDSALYLCASSRRAGANVLTFGAGSRLTVL.

This chain links TRBV2 with TRBJ2-1; TCRdb reports TRBD2, a call that lacks DNA to check it against. The germline V gene has CDR1 SNHLY and CDR2 FYNNEI. The CDR3 runs to 13 residues. The CDR3 sequence: CASSLTERGEQFF.

The chain recombines TRBV7-9 with TRBJ1-2; with no DNA, the TCRdb D assignment of TRBD1 cannot be verified. The CDR3 covers 12 residues. Germline assignment: CDR1 SEHNR and CDR2 FQNEAQ (reference sequence). CDR3 residues: CASSFRGGGYTF.

V gene TRBV6-6 combines with J gene TRBJ2-5; absent DNA, TCRdb's TRBD2 call cannot be checked. This CDR3 region has 14 residues. Germline V gene sequence: CDR1 MNHNY, CDR2 SVGAGI (reference sequence). The CDR3 reads CASTPSGGRETQYF.

The V gene is TRBV10-3, the J gene TRBJ2-1. Germline-derived CDR1 and CDR2 are ENHRY and SYGVKD. This CDR3 has 13 residues. CDR3 protein: CATQEGSYNEQFF.

V usage is TRBV11-1 and J usage is TRBJ1-1; TCRdb names TRBD1, which stays unverified in the absence of DNA. This CDR3 is 15 amino acids long. Germline CDR1 and CDR2: SGHAT and FQDESV (reference sequence). CDR3 residues: CASRPGGVKNTEAFF.

The chain has TRBV15 and TRBJ1-5. Germline loops: CDR1 LNHNV, CDR2 YYDKDF (reference sequence). The CDR3 extends over 14 amino acids. CDR3 residues: CATSWVLGNQPQHF.

The J gene is TRBJ1-1, the V gene TRBV11-2; TCRdb designates TRBD1, a call that cannot be tested without DNA. This CDR3 has 14 amino acids. CDR1 and CDR2 (germline): SGHAT, FQNNGV. The chain's CDR3 is CASSLVDREATAFF.

The V and J genes are TRBV5-5 and TRBJ2-3; as DNA is missing, the TRBD2 call by TCRdb cannot be tested. The CDR3 length is 17 residues. CDR1 is SGHKS, CDR2 YYEKEE, per germline (reference sequence). CDR3: CASSLWAPAGGTDTQYF.

The chain combines TRBV20-1 with TRBJ2-7; as DNA is missing, the TRBD2 call by TCRdb cannot be tested. This CDR3 region has 16 residues. The V gene's germline CDR1 is DFQATT and CDR2 SNEGSKA (reference sequence). The CDR3 reads CSARDERLAVSGEQYF.

This chain uses TRBV12-3 or TRBV12-4 with TRBJ2-5; checking the TCRdb D call of TRBD2 is not possible without DNA. This CDR3 has 11 residues. CDR3 residues: CASSGGETQYF.

The rearrangement joins TRBV20-1 to TRBJ1-2; as DNA is missing, the TRBD1 call by TCRdb cannot be tested. CDR1 and CDR2 (germline): DFQATT, SNEGSKA (reference sequence). The CDR3 is 13 amino acids. CDR3 region: CSARGQGTEGYTF.

This chain connects TRBV6-1 to TRBJ2-5; absent DNA, TCRdb's TRBD2 call cannot be checked. Germline CDR1 and CDR2: MNHNS and SASEGT. The CDR3 runs to 14 residues. The CDR3 spells CASSEGPGGETQYF.